The clone carrying this TCR beta chain was observed a single time. What it binds is not known. V lost 0 bases to trimming and J lost 1 base, with 13 bases between them. The CDR3 sequence is 17 residues long. The V gene's germline CDR1 is LNHDA and CDR2 SQIVND (reference sequence). This specimen comes from a study of cytomegalovirus exposure and HLA in healthy donors. Whole-study findings and limits: The authors excluded some V segments, including TRBV6-2 and TRBV6-3, as indistinguishable. The dataset shows that most TCR sequences were rare, while some public TCRs occurred in many donors. In a later analysis, TCR beta V- and J-gene trimming was associated with a missense DCLRE1C variant.

The PCR made use of 60 Vbeta and 13 Jbeta primers. Clones were sequenced by immunoSEQ multiplex PCR, and TCRdb holds only the in-frame ones, with some missing. The sample gives about 93,000 clones, approximately 80% of which show up once; 3% to 3.5% is in the top ten. The sample comprised PBMCs. V is TRBV19 and J is TRBJ2-1; the D gene is possibly TRBD1 (6 bases). The sequence derives from a woman between 40 and 50 years old in good health and CMV-seronegative. This CDR3 reads CASSIERGRGSYNEQFF. The CDR3 coding sequence is TGTGCCAGTAGTATAGAGAGGGGCAGGGGATCCTACAATGAGCAGTTCTTC.